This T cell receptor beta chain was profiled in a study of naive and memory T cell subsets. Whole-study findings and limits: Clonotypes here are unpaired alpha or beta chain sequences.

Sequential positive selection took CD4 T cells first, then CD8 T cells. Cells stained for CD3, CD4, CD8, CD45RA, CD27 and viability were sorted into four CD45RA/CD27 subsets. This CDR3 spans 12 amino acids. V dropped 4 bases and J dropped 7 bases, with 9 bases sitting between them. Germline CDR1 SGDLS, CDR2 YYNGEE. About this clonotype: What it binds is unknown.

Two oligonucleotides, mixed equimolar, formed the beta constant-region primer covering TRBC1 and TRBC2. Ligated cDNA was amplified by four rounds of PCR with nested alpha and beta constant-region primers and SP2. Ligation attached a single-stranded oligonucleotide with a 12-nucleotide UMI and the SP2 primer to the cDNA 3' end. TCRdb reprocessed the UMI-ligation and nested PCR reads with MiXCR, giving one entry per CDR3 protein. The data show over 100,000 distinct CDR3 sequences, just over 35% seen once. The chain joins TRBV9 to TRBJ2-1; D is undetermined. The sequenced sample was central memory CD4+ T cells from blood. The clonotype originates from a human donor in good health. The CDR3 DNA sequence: TGTGCCAGCAGCCCCTGGGAAAATGAGCAGTTCTTC. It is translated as CASSPWENEQFF.